Listed below are T cell receptor beta chains from one sample, sequenced in a study of blood T cell repertoires in COVID-19. The data were produced by immunoSEQ multiplex PCR, yet TCRdb's version contains in-frame clones alone and is incomplete. The repertoire consists of 200,000 to 300,000 clones, with about nine tenths occurring once and the leading ten covering around 10%. The material sequenced was peripheral blood. Receptors were obtained from a man in his forties who had recovered from COVID-19. Each CDR3 is given with its conserved first and last residue. The order of the fields is clone size, J gene, D gene, V gene, CDR3 protein, CDR3 DNA. The D gene is left open where the match is weak. Rows give clone size only sometimes, using once, few, many, or a class for an expanded clone.

. TRBJ2-5 TRBD2 TRBV7-2 CASSFYPGLAGVETQYF TGTGCCAGCAGCTTTTACCCGGGACTAGCGGGGGTAGAGACCCAGTACTTC
. TRBJ1-2 . TRBV7-2 CASRDNRDGYTF TGTGCCAGCAGGGACAACAGGGACGGCTACACCTTC
. TRBJ1-1 . TRBV9 CASSVAGETEAFF TGTGCCAGCAGCGTAGCAGGGGAAACTGAAGCTTTCTTT
. TRBJ2-3 TRBD2 TRBV19 CASSIVGLAASTDTQYF TGTGCCAGTAGTATAGTGGGACTAGCGGCAAGCACAGATACGCAGTATTTT
few TRBJ2-7 TRBD1 TRBV19 CASSRPTGQGPSEQYF TGTGCCAGTAGTAGACCAACGGGACAGGGCCCATCCGAGCAGTACTTC
. TRBJ2-2 . TRBV4-2 CASSPRVGAGELFF TGTGCCAGCAGCCCCCGAGTAGGGGCCGGGGAGCTGTTTTTT
. TRBJ2-3 . TRBV25-1 CASSELGADTQYF TGTGCCAGCAGTGAATTAGGGGCAGATACGCAGTATTTT
. TRBJ2-2 TRBD1 TRBV11-3 CASSLAGQVNTGELFF TGTGCCAGCAGCTTAGCGGGACAGGTCAACACCGGGGAGCTGTTTTTT
once TRBJ2-1 . TRBV3-1/TRBV3-2 CASRTGRGASNEQFF TGTGCCAGCAGGACCGGCAGGGGAGCCTCCAATGAGCAGTTCTTC
. TRBJ1-6 TRBD1 TRBV5-8 CASSYDRVSYNSPLHF TGTGCCAGCAGCTACGACAGGGTCTCCTATAATTCACCCCTCCACTTT
many TRBJ1-5 . TRBV4-1 CASSQDPGNSNQPQHF TGCGCCAGCAGCCAAGATCCAGGTAATAGCAATCAGCCCCAGCATTTT
. TRBJ1-2 . TRBV27 CASSIRGASFNYGYTF TGTGCCAGCAGTATCAGGGGTGCCTCCTTTAACTATGGCTACACCTTC
. TRBJ2-1 . TRBV19 CASAPWGLYNEQFF TGTGCCAGTGCCCCGTGGGGGCTCTACAATGAGCAGTTCTTC
. TRBJ2-5 TRBD2 TRBV20-1 CSASIRASGPYREETQYF TGCAGTGCTAGTATTCGGGCTAGCGGACCCTATCGGGAAGAGACCCAGTACTTC
. TRBJ2-7 . TRBV21-1 CAGPAGQHTYEQYF TGTGCCGGCCCCGCGGGACAGCACACCTACGAGCAGTACTTC
. TRBJ2-7 . TRBV4-3 CASSQDLGRASEQYF TGCGCCAGCAGCCAAGATTTGGGCAGGGCCTCCGAGCAGTACTTC
. TRBJ2-3 TRBD1 TRBV5-1 CASSRTQGGVPDTQYF TGCGCCAGCAGCAGGACACAGGGGGGTGTTCCAGATACGCAGTATTTT
. TRBJ2-3 . TRBV5-1 CASSLAVGGATDTQYF TGCGCCAGCAGCTTGGCCGTGGGTGGGGCCACAGATACGCAGTATTTT
. TRBJ1-1 . TRBV27 CASLPSTGRGTEAFF TGTGCCAGCCTACCCTCAACAGGAAGGGGCACTGAAGCTTTCTTT
. TRBJ2-4 . TRBV7-2 CASSAIGREAKNIQYF TGTGCCAGCAGCGCCATCGGCAGGGAAGCCAAAAACATTCAGTACTTC
. TRBJ2-2 TRBD1 TRBV2 CASRGTGVQAGELFF TGTGCCAGCAGGGGGACAGGGGTTCAGGCCGGGGAGCTGTTTTTT
. TRBJ2-7 . TRBV7-8 CASSLVLVVGYEQYF TGTGCCAGCAGCTTAGTTCTAGTTGTGGGTTACGAGCAGTACTTC
. TRBJ1-5 TRBD1 TRBV19 CASSTTGTGASQPQHF TGTGCCAGTAGTACCACCGGGACAGGGGCATCTCAGCCCCAGCATTTT
. TRBJ2-2 . TRBV29-1 CSVEPGPGHTGELFF TGCAGCGTTGAACCTGGTCCAGGGCACACCGGGGAGCTGTTTTTT
. TRBJ2-5 TRBD2 TRBV24-1 CATSDFGTSGRAYQETQYF TGTGCCACCAGTGATTTCGGTACTAGCGGGAGGGCGTACCAAGAGACCCAGTACTTC
. TRBJ2-5 TRBD1 TRBV11-2 CASSPDRVISETQYF TGTGCCAGCAGCCCCGACAGGGTAATTAGTGAGACCCAGTACTTC
. TRBJ2-1 TRBD2 TRBV9 CASSVRLAGRSSYNEQFF TGTGCCAGCAGCGTCCGACTAGCGGGGCGGAGCTCCTACAATGAGCAGTTCTTC
. TRBJ1-5 . TRBV12-2 CASRSGQTYSNQPQHF TGTGCAAGTCGCTCAGGACAGACTTATAGCAATCAGCCCCAGCATTTT
. TRBJ2-2 . TRBV5-4 CASSSVTIAGELFF TGTGCCAGCAGCTCGGTTACGATTGCCGGGGAGCTGTTTTTT
few TRBJ1-1 TRBD1 TRBV19 CASSRGAGNTEAFF TGTGCCAGTAGCAGGGGGGCAGGGAACACTGAAGCTTTCTTT
. TRBJ1-1 TRBD1 TRBV7-2 CASRRGTGGLNTEAFF TGTGCCAGCAGACGCGGGACAGGGGGGTTAAACACTGAAGCTTTCTTT
. TRBJ1-5 . TRBV7-9 CASSRGGQPQHF TGTGCCAGCAGCCGAGGGGGTCAGCCCCAGCATTTT
. TRBJ2-1 TRBD2 TRBV7-2 CASSIRGGAGGPNEQFF TGTGCCAGCAGCATCCGTGGAGGAGCGGGGGGGCCGAATGAGCAGTTCTTC
. TRBJ2-1 TRBD2 TRBV19 CASSHQTSGPHQGEQFF TGTGCCAGTAGCCACCAGACTAGCGGTCCCCACCAGGGTGAGCAGTTCTTC
once TRBJ1-6 TRBD1 TRBV19 CATRTGNNSPLHF TGTGCCACCAGGACAGGGAATAATTCACCCCTCCACTTT
. TRBJ2-2 TRBD2 TRBV10-1 CASSDPSGGPTGELFF TGCGCCAGCAGTGACCCGAGCGGGGGACCTACCGGGGAGCTGTTTTTT
. TRBJ1-5 . TRBV5-5 CASSLTDTPSNQPQHF TGTGCCAGCAGCCTTACCGACACCCCTAGCAATCAGCCCCAGCATTTT
. TRBJ2-1 TRBD2 TRBV7-2 CASSSSSGRGNEQFF TGTGCCAGCAGCTCATCAAGCGGGAGAGGTAATGAGCAGTTCTTC
. TRBJ2-1 . TRBV7-3 CASSLERSWVHEQFF TGTGCCAGCAGCTTAGAGCGGTCTTGGGTTCATGAGCAGTTCTTC
few TRBJ1-2 TRBD1 TRBV6-5 CASSRGQGPYGYTF TGTGCCAGCAGTAGAGGACAGGGGCCTTATGGCTACACCTTC